This is a list of T cell receptor beta chains from one sample in a study of shared clonotypes between healthy human individuals. Repertoires were generated with immunoSEQ multiplex PCR, while TCRdb's copy carries only in-frame clones and drops some. This table holds about 980,000 clones, about 80% found once. Sequenced: memory CD4+ T cells sorted from blood. The source of these receptors is a man between 18 and 29 years old in good health. Each CDR3 is given with its conserved first and last residue. Fields, in order: clone size, J gene, V gene, D gene, CDR3 DNA, CDR3 protein. A D gene is named only where the DNA matches it firmly. A row's size may be missing; if present it is once, few, many or a size class.

.,TRBJ1-3,TRBV7-9,.,TGTGCCAGCAGCTCCACAGGGACCGGAAACACCATATATTTT,CASSSTGTGNTIYF
.,TRBJ1-6,TRBV9,.,TGTGCCAGCAGCGTAGGGGTCGAGCCGGGACTGAAGAATTCACCCCTCCACTTT,CASSVGVEPGLKNSPLHF
.,TRBJ1-4,TRBV18,.,TGTGCCAGCTCACCACCGGGACCAAATGAAAAACTGTTTTTT,CASSPPGPNEKLFF
.,TRBJ2-7,TRBV15,.,TGTGCCACCAGCAGAGATATTTGGGGTTCCGAGCAGTACTTC,CATSRDIWGSEQYF
.,TRBJ1-2,TRBV19,.,TGTGCCAGTAGTAATCCGGGACAAATTCTCAGCAGCTACACCTTC,CASSNPGQILSSYTF
.,TRBJ2-7,TRBV30,.,TGTGCCTGGAGTGTAGTCGGGGCCTACGAGCAGTACTTC,CAWSVVGAYEQYF
.,TRBJ2-7,TRBV14,.,TGTGCCAGCAGCCAAAGCTACGAGCAGTACTTC,CASSQSYEQYF
.,TRBJ2-5,TRBV5-1,.,TGCGCCAGCAGCTCCCGCCCCATAACGGGGGACCAAGAGACCCAGTACTTC,CASSSRPITGDQETQYF
.,TRBJ2-2,TRBV6-6,.,TGTGCCAGCAGTTACACAGAGAACACCGGGGAGCTGTTTTTT,CASSYTENTGELFF
.,TRBJ1-2,TRBV19,.,TGTGCCAGTAGCATACTCCCCTTATGGAGGCGTCAGGCAATTACGAACTATGGCTACACCTTC,CASSILPLWRRQAITNYGYTF
.,TRBJ2-3,TRBV10-3,.,TGTGCCATCAGTGAGCGCACAGATACGCAGTATTTT,CAISERTDTQYF
.,TRBJ2-3,TRBV2,.,TGTGCCAGCGGCGGACAGAGGGCAGATACGCAGTATTTT,CASGGQRADTQYF
.,TRBJ1-6,TRBV6-5,.,TGTGCCAGCAGTTACTCCCAGGGGACGGGTTCACCCCTCCACTTT,CASSYSQGTGSPLHF
.,TRBJ2-7,TRBV6-6,TRBD2,TGTGCCAGCAGCTTGTGGCGGGAGGGTTACGAGCAGTACTTC,CASSLWREGYEQYF
.,TRBJ2-5,TRBV7-2,TRBD2,TGTGCCAGCAGCTTACGGGGGAGGGACCAAGAGACCCAGTACTTC,CASSLRGRDQETQYF
.,TRBJ2-7,TRBV15,.,TGTGCCACCAGCGCCCGGGGGGCCCCCGGGGACGAGCAGTACTTC,CATSARGAPGDEQYF
.,TRBJ2-1,TRBV7-2,TRBD2,TGTGCCAGCAGCTTAGCTTCTAGCGGGGGCGGGTTCAATGAGCAGTTCTTC,CASSLASSGGGFNEQFF
.,TRBJ2-1,TRBV18,TRBD2,TGTGCCAGCTCTCGACTAGCGGGAGTAAATGAGCAGTTCTTC,CASSRLAGVNEQFF
once,TRBJ2-2,TRBV7-7,.,TGTGCTAGCAGCGCGGTCAGGGGTGGTTTCGGGGAGCTGTTTTTT,CASSAVRGGFGELFF
once,TRBJ1-2,TRBV6-1,.,TGTGCCAGCAGTGAAACCAGGGTACTTAGAGGCTACACCTTC,CASSETRVLRGYTF
few,TRBJ2-5,TRBV11-2,.,TGTGCCAGCAGCTCCGTAGCCGGGGAACAAGAGACCCAGTACTTC,CASSSVAGEQETQYF
.,TRBJ1-2,TRBV2,TRBD1,TGTGCCAGCAGTAACTCCGGGACAGACTATGGCTACACCTTC,CASSNSGTDYGYTF
once,TRBJ1-4,TRBV19,.,TGTGCCAGTAGAAAGAACGGTTTGGTTGAAAAACTGTTTTTT,CASRKNGLVEKLFF
.,TRBJ1-5,TRBV7-2,.,TGTGCCAGCAGCCAGGGTGGCAGCAATCAGCCCCAGCATTTT,CASSQGGSNQPQHF
.,TRBJ2-7,TRBV19,.,TGTGCCACCCGGGATAGTGGTAGCTTCTACGAGCAGTACTTC,CATRDSGSFYEQYF
.,TRBJ2-5,TRBV19,TRBD2,TGTGCCACCACCCGAAGCGGACTAGCGGGAGTTTTCGGAGAGACCCAGTACTTC,CATTRSGLAGVFGETQYF
.,TRBJ1-1,TRBV5-1,.,TGCGCCAGCAGCCCTGGGTGGGGGCAGTTGAACACTGAAGCTTTCTTT,CASSPGWGQLNTEAFF
.,TRBJ2-7,TRBV7-9,TRBD2,TGTGCCAGCAGCTGGGCACTAGCGGGAGGATCCTACGAGCAGTACTTC,CASSWALAGGSYEQYF
.,TRBJ2-7,TRBV15,.,TGTGCCACCAGCAGAGCCCGATCCTACGAGCAGTACTTC,CATSRARSYEQYF